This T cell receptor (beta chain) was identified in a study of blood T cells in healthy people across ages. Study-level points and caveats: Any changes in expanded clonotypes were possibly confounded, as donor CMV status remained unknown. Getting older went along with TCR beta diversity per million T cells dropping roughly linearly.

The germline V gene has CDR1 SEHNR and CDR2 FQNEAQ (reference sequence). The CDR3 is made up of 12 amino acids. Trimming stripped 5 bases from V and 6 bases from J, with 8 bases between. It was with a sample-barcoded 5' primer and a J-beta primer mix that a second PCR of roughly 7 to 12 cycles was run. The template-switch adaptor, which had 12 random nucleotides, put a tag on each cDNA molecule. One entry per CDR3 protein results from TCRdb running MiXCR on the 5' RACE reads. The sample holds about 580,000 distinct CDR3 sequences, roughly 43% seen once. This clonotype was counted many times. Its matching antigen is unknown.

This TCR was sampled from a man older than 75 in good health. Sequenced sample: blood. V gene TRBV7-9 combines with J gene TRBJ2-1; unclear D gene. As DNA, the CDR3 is TGTGCCAGCAGCGGATTACCCAATGAGCAGTTCTTC. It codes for CASSGLPNEQFF.